These 9 T cell receptor beta chains were sequenced from one sample in a study of T-cell reconstitution after alpha-beta-depleted transplantation in children listed by TCRdb under 2016. The library relied on PCR. The instrument was an Illumina HiSeq 2500. To normalize quantification of the TCRbeta repertoire, the TCR libraries were built with molecular barcoding that relied on unique molecular identifiers. TCRdb cleaned the public reads at Q25 with fastp, built clones with MiXCR and kept in-frame beta chains. Entries that share a CDR3 protein sequence are merged under the most common genes and DNA. This sample is represented by about 230,000 distinct CDR3 sequences; more than 7.5% of them were singletons. The ten largest clones capture approximately 4.7% of the sample. Sequencing used PBMCs from the stem cell graft donor, obtained from the stem cell graft. These receptors came from a human donor who donated a stem cell graft to a child with SCID.

A single count supports this clonotype. The genes are TRBV5-1 and TRBJ1-2; the D is unclear. This CDR3 has 14 amino acids. Germline CDR1 reads SGHRS; CDR2 reads YFSETQ. Trimming stripped 6 bases from V and 4 bases from J, with 16 bases between. In nucleotides, the CDR3 is TGCGCCAGCACCCCATATAGGGCCAGCTATGGCTACACCTTC. This encodes CASTPYRASYGYTF.

The chain carries TRBV20-1 and TRBJ2-5; D unresolved. The CDR3 spans 12 residues. CDR1 is DFQATT, CDR2 SNEGSKA, per germline (reference sequence). V was shortened by 3 bases and J by 2 bases, with 7 bases between the two germline ends. The CDR3 reads CSASHRQETQYF. DNA for the CDR3: TGCAGTGCTAGCCACCGTCAAGAGACCCAGTACTTC.

Ten or more counts support this clonotype. The rearrangement joins TRBV20-1 to TRBJ2-7, with unresolved D. Germline V lookup: CDR1 DFQATT, CDR2 SNEGSKA (reference sequence). The CDR3 runs to 13 residues. The V and J ends lost 0 bases and 3 bases respectively, with 9 bases between them. CDR3 sequence reads: CSARDLSDYEQYF. CDR3 sequence (DNA): TGCAGTGCTAGAGATTTATCGGACTACGAGCAGTACTTC.

This clonotype was seen ten or more times. This chain connects TRBV20-1 to TRBJ2-1; 9 nucleotides line up with TRBD1. Looked up from germline, CDR1 is DFQATT and CDR2 is SNEGSKA (reference sequence). With 6 bases clipped from V and 6 bases from J, the junction kept 9 bases outside the gene matches. The CDR3 covers 14 residues. DNA for the CDR3: TGCAGTGCCTTACCGGGACAGGGCTTCAATGAGCAGTTCTTC. This codes for CSALPGQGFNEQFF.

This clonotype has at least ten counts. This rearrangement joins TRBV5-1 to TRBJ2-7; 8 nucleotides align to TRBD1. The CDR3 sequence is 12 residues long. Per the germline V gene, CDR1 is SGHRS and CDR2 is YFSETQ. V was pared by 2 bases and J by 7 bases, with 2 bases of the junction left unmatched. The CDR3, as DNA: TGCGCCAGCAGCTTCAGGGGGCGGGAGCAGTACTTC. Translating it yields CASSFRGREQYF.

This clonotype has more than one count but fewer than ten. The CDR3: CASSVARTGGRIEQFF. DNA for the CDR3: TGTGCCAGCAGCGTAGCGAGGACAGGGGGGCGTATTGAGCAGTTCTTC. The V and J genes are TRBV9 and TRBJ2-1; 10 nucleotides match TRBD1. Germline V lookup: CDR1 SGDLS, CDR2 YYNGEE. The CDR3 totals 16 residues. Trimming removed 0 bases from V and 9 bases from J; junction bases left unmatched: 9.

This clonotype was seen ten or more times. The CDR3 DNA is TGTGCCAGCAGCTTAGCGGACCCTAGGGGGCTTGAGCAGTTCTTC. Protein product: CASSLADPRGLEQFF. The chain recombines TRBV7-9 with TRBJ2-1; the match to TRBD1 covers 7 bases. Germline-derived CDR1 and CDR2 are SEHNR and FQNEAQ (reference sequence). Trimming took 0 bases from V and 9 from J; bases not matched to a gene: 8. The CDR3 covers 15 residues.

The sample holds many counts of this clonotype. The chain employs TRBV5-1 and TRBJ1-2, with D maybe TRBD1 (6 bases). Trimming pared 0 bases from V and 7 bases from J, leaving 10 bases between. Germline-derived CDR1 and CDR2 are SGHRS and YFSETQ. The CDR3 runs 13 residues. In DNA form, the CDR3 reads TGCGCCAGCAGCTTGGACAGGGTGGTTGGCTACACCTTC. It codes for CASSLDRVVGYTF.

The sample holds many counts of this clonotype. The genes are TRBV7-2 and TRBJ1-1, with 10 bases aligning to TRBD1. The CDR3 loop spans 15 amino acids. Germline CDR1 reads SGHTA; CDR2 reads FQGNSA. Trimming cost V 0 bases and J 3 bases; bases outside gene matches: 1. This CDR3 is CASSLAGQGYTEAFF. The CDR3 nucleotides are TGTGCCAGCAGCTTAGCGGGACAGGGGTACACTGAAGCTTTCTTT.